This is a list of T cell receptor beta chains from one sample in a study of blood T cell repertoires in COVID-19. Assay: immunoSEQ multiplex PCR; the TCRdb copy retains only in-frame clones and omits some. Of about 130,000 clones listed, about 80% are singletons. Sequences were obtained from peripheral blood. The origin of the receptors is a woman aged 55-70 years with acute or convalescent COVID-19. Each CDR3 is given without its conserved first and last residue.

j_call: TRBJ1-6; v_call: TRBV30; cdr3_aa: ALLYSYNSPLH
j_call: TRBJ1-1; v_call: TRBV7-2; cdr3_aa: ASTQSGGLNTEAF
j_call: TRBJ1-1; v_call: TRBV27; cdr3_aa: ASSLGQNTEAF
j_call: TRBJ1-5; v_call: TRBV12-3/TRBV12-4; cdr3_aa: ASDLGAQQPQH
j_call: TRBJ2-1; v_call: TRBV7-3; cdr3_aa: ASSLLGTADHEQF
j_call: TRBJ1-1; v_call: TRBV3-1/TRBV3-2; cdr3_aa: ASSQGGLKAF
j_call: TRBJ1-1; v_call: TRBV10-3; cdr3_aa: AVAALRGQSTEAF
j_call: TRBJ1-1; v_call: TRBV18; cdr3_aa: ASSPGWAGGANTEAF
j_call: TRBJ1-2; v_call: TRBV6-5; cdr3_aa: ATQIPGSYGYT
j_call: TRBJ1-1; v_call: TRBV6-5; cdr3_aa: ASREIDMNTEAF
j_call: TRBJ1-2; v_call: TRBV5-1; cdr3_aa: ASSQGQYGYT
j_call: TRBJ1-6; v_call: TRBV3-1/TRBV3-2; cdr3_aa: ASSKGGPTSKSPLH
j_call: TRBJ1-4; v_call: TRBV14; cdr3_aa: ASSPRQSNEKLF
j_call: TRBJ1-5; v_call: TRBV3-1/TRBV3-2; cdr3_aa: ASSHVRQALWPQH
j_call: TRBJ1-1; v_call: TRBV19; cdr3_aa: ASRSRTGETEAF
j_call: TRBJ2-5; v_call: TRBV2; cdr3_aa: ASVDPGQETQY
j_call: TRBJ2-1; v_call: TRBV2; cdr3_aa: ASEGDPIGRNEQF
j_call: TRBJ1-5; v_call: TRBV5-6; cdr3_aa: ASSSRRRVRNQPQH
j_call: TRBJ2-7; v_call: TRBV12-3/TRBV12-4; cdr3_aa: ASSRNRGYEQY
j_call: TRBJ1-2; v_call: TRBV9; cdr3_aa: ASSPRGNGDRGGYT
j_call: TRBJ1-1; v_call: TRBV21-1; cdr3_aa: ASSTVTGGPNTEAF
j_call: TRBJ1-6; v_call: TRBV11-2; cdr3_aa: ASSLEGRDSYNSPLH
j_call: TRBJ1-1; v_call: TRBV10-3; cdr3_aa: AISEFKPGIGNTEAF
j_call: TRBJ2-3; v_call: TRBV3-1/TRBV3-2; cdr3_aa: ASSQLYLAGLTQY
j_call: TRBJ1-6; v_call: TRBV2; cdr3_aa: ASATGTNESPLH
j_call: TRBJ2-6; v_call: TRBV29-1; cdr3_aa: SIKGQGANSGANVLT
j_call: TRBJ2-1; v_call: TRBV28; cdr3_aa: ASSPNPGTTFSYNEQF
j_call: TRBJ1-2; v_call: TRBV4-2; cdr3_aa: ASSQERARGRALRGYT
j_call: TRBJ1-2; v_call: TRBV4-1; cdr3_aa: ASSQGQGSYGYT